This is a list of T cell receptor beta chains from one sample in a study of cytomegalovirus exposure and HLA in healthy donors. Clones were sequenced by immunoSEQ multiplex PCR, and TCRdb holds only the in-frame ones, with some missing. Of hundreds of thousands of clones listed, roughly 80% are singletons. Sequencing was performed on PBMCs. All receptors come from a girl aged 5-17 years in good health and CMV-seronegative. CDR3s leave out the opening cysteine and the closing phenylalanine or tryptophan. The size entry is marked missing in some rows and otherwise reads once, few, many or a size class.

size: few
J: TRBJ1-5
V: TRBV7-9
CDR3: ASSGTGDQPQH

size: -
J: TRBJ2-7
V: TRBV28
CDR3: ASSLWAGGVDEQY

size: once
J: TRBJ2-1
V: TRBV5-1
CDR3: ASSLADEQF

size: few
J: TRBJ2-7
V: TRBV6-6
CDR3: ASSYYNAREQY

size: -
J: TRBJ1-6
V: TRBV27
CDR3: ASRRQGHNSPLH

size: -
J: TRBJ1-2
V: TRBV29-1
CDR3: SAKGTVYGYT

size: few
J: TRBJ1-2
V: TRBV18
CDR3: ASSPPASQPYGYT

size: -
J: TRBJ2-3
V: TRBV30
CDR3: AWRLSADTQY

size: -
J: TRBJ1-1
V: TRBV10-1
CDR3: ASSEQNTEAF

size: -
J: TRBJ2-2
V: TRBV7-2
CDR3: ASSLHGGLSTGELF

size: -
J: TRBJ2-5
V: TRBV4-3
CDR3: ASSPNSWYTGSETQY

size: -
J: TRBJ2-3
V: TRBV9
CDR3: ASSVGLLAAGSTDTQY

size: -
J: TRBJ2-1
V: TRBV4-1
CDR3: ASSQVIRSSGGRFNEQF

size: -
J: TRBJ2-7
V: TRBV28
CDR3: ASSSSGGNRPLIYEQY

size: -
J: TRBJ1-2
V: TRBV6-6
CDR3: ASRPPGQGLSYGYT

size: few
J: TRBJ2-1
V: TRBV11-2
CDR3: ASSPWTSGGNEQF

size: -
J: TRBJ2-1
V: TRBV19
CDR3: ASSMEGIYNEQF

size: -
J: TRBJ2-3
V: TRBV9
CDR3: ASSVISSGTDTQY

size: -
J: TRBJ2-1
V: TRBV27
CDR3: ASSGRLAGVIYEQF

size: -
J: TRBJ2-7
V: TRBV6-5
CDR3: ASSYGHTGYTYEQY

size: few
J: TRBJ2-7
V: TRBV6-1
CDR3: ASWQGGEQY

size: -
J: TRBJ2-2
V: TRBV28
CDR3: ASSLQGGSHGELF

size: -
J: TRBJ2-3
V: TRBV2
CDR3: ASGGGAGTDTQY

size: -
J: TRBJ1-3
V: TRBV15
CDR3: ATSPGTSYGNTIY

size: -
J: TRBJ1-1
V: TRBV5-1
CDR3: ASSLRQGARNTEAF

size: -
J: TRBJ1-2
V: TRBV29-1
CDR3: SVGAGDYGYT

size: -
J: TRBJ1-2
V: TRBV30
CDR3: AWSFSGKGYT